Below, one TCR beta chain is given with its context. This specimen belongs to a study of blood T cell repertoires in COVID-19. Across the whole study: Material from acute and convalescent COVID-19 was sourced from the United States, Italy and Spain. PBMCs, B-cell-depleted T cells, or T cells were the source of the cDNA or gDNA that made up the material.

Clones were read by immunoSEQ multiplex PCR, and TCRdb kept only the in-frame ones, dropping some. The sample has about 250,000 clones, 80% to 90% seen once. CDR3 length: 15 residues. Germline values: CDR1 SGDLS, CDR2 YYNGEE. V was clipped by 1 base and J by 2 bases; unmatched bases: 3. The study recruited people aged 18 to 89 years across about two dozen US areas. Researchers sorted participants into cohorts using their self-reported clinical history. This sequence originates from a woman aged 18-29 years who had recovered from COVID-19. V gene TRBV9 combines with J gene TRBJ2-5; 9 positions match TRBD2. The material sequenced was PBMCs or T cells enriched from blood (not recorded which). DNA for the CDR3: TGTGCCAGCAGCGTAAGGGCGGGGGGGCAAGAGACCCAGTACTTC. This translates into CASSVRAGGQETQYF.